What follows are 3 T cell receptor beta chains derived from one specimen sequenced in a study of blood T cell repertoires in COVID-19. Assay: immunoSEQ multiplex PCR; the TCRdb copy retains only in-frame clones and omits some. The table lists some 450,000 clones, approximately 90% of them singletons. Source material: peripheral blood. These receptors were taken from a man between 18 and 35 years old with COVID-19, enrolled during active disease.

With regard to this clone: The junction differs from germline at one of its ends, possibly a read error. This sequence joins TRBV7-7 and TRBJ2-7, with a tentative D call TRBD1 (6 bases). The V gene's germline CDR1 is SSHAT and CDR2 FNYEAQ (reference sequence). The CDR3 totals 15 residues. This CDR3 is CASSSSPTGGREQYF. Here the CDR3 DNA reads TGTGCTAGCAGCTCGTCTCCGACAGGAGGTCGCGAGCAGTACTTC.

The rearrangement uses TRBV2 and TRBJ2-7; D gene ambiguous. The germline CDR1 and CDR2 sequences are SNHLY and FYNNEI. The CDR3 extends over 12 amino acids. V gave up 7 bases and J gave up 1 base, with 8 bases separating them. The CDR3 here is CASIPGSYEQYF. The DNA of the CDR3 is TGTGCCAGCATCCCAGGATCCTACGAGCAGTACTTC.

The CDR3 region has the DNA TGTGCCAGCAGCTCAAGGGGGCAAACCGGGGAGCTGTTTTTT. Its translation is CASSSRGQTGELFF. The V call is TRBV5-5, the J call TRBJ2-2, with 7 bases matching TRBD1. The CDR3 is 14 amino acids. Germline trimming cut 3 bases from V and 5 bases from J; bases unmatched to any gene: 4. CDR1 and CDR2 from the germline V gene are SGHKS and YYEKEE (reference sequence).